These 22 T cell receptor beta chains originate from one sample sequenced in a study of T-cell reconstitution after alpha-beta-depleted transplantation in children. For TCRbeta, the library was prepared with unique molecular identifiers. TCRdb fed the PCR reads into MiXCR, producing one record per CDR3 protein. Among 800,000 to 1,000,000 distinct CDR3 sequences, about 29% were seen once, and the ten largest hold about 28%. Sequenced here: PBMCs, mostly from graft donor cells, sampled 360 days after TCRalphabeta/CD19-depleted stem cell transplant. The receptors stem from a boy under three years old who had a stem cell transplant for SCID, so the T cells may come from the graft donor.

CDR3 DNA sequence: TGTGCCAGCAGCGCGAGCTCCGGGGCCGCGAACACCGGGGAGCTGTTTTTT. Translating it yields CASSASSGAANTGELFF. The gene calls are TRBV9 and TRBJ2-2; D may be TRBD1 or TRBD2 (5 bases each). Germline CDR1 and CDR2: SGDLS and YYNGEE. This CDR3 is built from 17 residues. Trimming removed 3 bases from V and 0 bases from J, with 15 bases in between.

The rearrangement joins TRBV7-2 to TRBJ2-4; 11 bases are a match to TRBD2. CDR3 size: 16 residues. After removal of 0 bases from V and 7 bases from J, the junction contained 5 bases not matched to a gene. Germline V gene data show CDR1 as SGHTA and CDR2 as FQGNSA. CDR3 sequence: CASSLAPSGGRNIQYF. Here the CDR3 DNA reads TGTGCCAGCAGCTTAGCGCCTAGCGGGGGGAGGAACATTCAGTACTTC.

Written as DNA, the CDR3 is TGTGCCAGCAGCCCGTGGGGGGCCGTAACCTACGAGCAGTACTTC. Its translation: CASSPWGAVTYEQYF. This chain uses TRBV5-5 with TRBJ2-7, with D tentatively TRBD1 or TRBD2 (6 bases each). Trimming removed 4 bases from V and 2 bases from J, with 16 bases in between. CDR1 and CDR2 (germline): SGHKS, YYEKEE (reference sequence). The CDR3 runs to 15 residues. The entire variable domain, with the rest obtained from reference TRBV5-5 and TRBJ2-7, is as follows: DAGVTQSPTHLIKTRGQQVTLRCSPISGHKSVSWYQQVLGQGPQFIFQYYEKEERGRGNFPDRFSARQFPNYSSELNVNALLLGDSALYLCASSPWGAVTYEQYFGPGTRLTVT.

The chain carries TRBV4-1 and TRBJ2-3; TRBD1 or TRBD2 may be the D gene (5 bases each). The V gene's germline CDR1 is MGHRA and CDR2 YSYEKL. V was clipped by 2 bases and J by 0 bases, with 12 bases between them. The CDR3 contains 16 residues. CDR3 amino acids: CASSQWGPLSTDTQYF. CDR3 nucleotides: TGCGCCAGCAGCCAATGGGGACCTCTCAGCACAGATACGCAGTATTTT.

This clonotype was seen at least ten times. J is TRBJ2-3 and V is TRBV7-2, with D unresolved. The V gene's germline CDR1 is SGHTA and CDR2 FQGNSA. The CDR3 length is 14 residues. Trimming took off 5 bases at V and 1 base at J, with 10 bases between the two ends. CDR3: CASSPLRGTDTQYF. CDR3 DNA: TGTGCCAGCAGCCCCCTCCGGGGCACAGATACGCAGTATTTT.

This clonotype was found many times. The chain couples TRBV12-3 or TRBV12-4 to TRBJ2-5, with 10 nucleotides matching TRBD2. This CDR3 has 17 residues. J lost 5 bases, V lost 1 base, and 10 bases had no gene match. The CDR3 region has the DNA TGTGCCAGCAGTTTAGAGTTAGCGGGGGGTCACTGGGAGACCCAGTACTTC. This gives the protein CASSLELAGGHWETQYF.

The chain links TRBV4-1 to TRBJ2-7, with D perhaps TRBD1 (5 bases). The ends were cut back, 0 bases at V and 1 base at J, with 10 bases in the middle. The CDR3 covers 15 residues. The germline CDR1 and CDR2 sequences are MGHRA and YSYEKL. The CDR3, as DNA: TGCGCCAGCAGCCAAGAAGAGTACAGGTCCTACGAGCAGTACTTC. Protein product: CASSQEEYRSYEQYF.

The CDR3 reads CSVTRGLTNTEAFF. The CDR3, as DNA: TGCAGCGTGACTCGGGGACTGACGAACACTGAAGCTTTCTTT. The rearrangement links TRBV29-1 to TRBJ1-1; TRBD1 might be the D (5 bases). Trimming took 6 bases from V and 1 from J, leaving 15 bases between them. CDR3 length equals 14 residues. The germline V gene encodes CDR1 SQVTM and CDR2 ANQGSEA.

Many counts were recorded for this clonotype. The chain links TRBV15 to TRBJ2-2, with 7 positions matching TRBD1. Germline CDR1 reads LNHNV; CDR2 reads YYDKDF (reference sequence). The V gene end was trimmed by 3 bases and the J gene end by 0 bases; junction bases not matched to a gene: 7. The CDR3 runs 17 residues. The CDR3 region has the DNA TGTGCCACCAGCAGGGAGTCCGGGACAGCGAACACCGGGGAGCTGTTTTTT. This gives the protein CATSRESGTANTGELFF.

In its sample, this clonotype was seen a few times. The chain uses TRBV5-1 and TRBJ2-5, with a weak D call TRBD2 (6 bases). Trimming pared 4 bases from V and 1 base from J, leaving 20 bases between. The germline V gene encodes CDR1 SGHRS and CDR2 YFSETQ. The CDR3 has 17 residues. CDR3 protein: CASSTRVAPGGQETQYF. DNA for the CDR3: TGCGCCAGCAGCACCCGGGTCGCACCCGGGGGCCAAGAGACCCAGTACTTC. The full variable domain, rest sourced from reference TRBV5-1 and TRBJ2-5, is KAGVTQTPRYLIKTRGQQVTLSCSPISGHRSVSWYQQTPGQGLQFLFEYFSETQRNKGNFPGRFSGRQFSNSRSEMNVSTLELGDSALYLCASSTRVAPGGQETQYFGPGTRLLVL.

J is TRBJ2-7 and V is TRBV5-1; 7 nucleotides match TRBD1. CDR3 length equals 15 residues. From germline, CDR1 is SGHRS and CDR2 YFSETQ. Trimming cost V 0 bases and J 2 bases; bases outside gene matches: 5. The CDR3: CASSLAGQLPYEQYF. The DNA of the CDR3 is TGCGCCAGCAGCTTGGCGGGACAGCTGCCCTACGAGCAGTACTTC.

This clonotype was detected many times. This sequence joins TRBV11-2 and TRBJ2-7; 9 nucleotides match TRBD2. With V trimmed by 5 bases and J by 5 bases, 7 bases remained unmatched. The CDR3 runs 14 residues. The germline gives CDR1 SGHAT, CDR2 FQNNGV. The CDR3 reads CASSPGLAINEQYF. The CDR3 DNA reads as TGTGCCAGCAGCCCCGGACTAGCGATCAACGAGCAGTACTTC.

The chain links TRBV5-6 to TRBJ2-5, with D unclear. With 4 bases removed from V and 3 bases from J, the gap between germline ends came to 16 bases. Germline CDR1 SGHDT, CDR2 YYEEEE. This CDR3 comprises 15 residues. CDR3 nucleotides: TGTGCCAGCAGCCGGCGGAGCATCCAAAAAGAGACCCAGTACTTC. Protein product: CASSRRSIQKETQYF.

This clonotype has only a few counts. The V call is TRBV12-3 or TRBV12-4, the J call TRBJ2-1; D assignment may be TRBD1 or TRBD2 (6 bases each). The CDR3 sequence is 15 residues long. With 6 bases removed from V and 6 bases from J, the gap between germline ends came to 18 bases. CDR3 protein: CASRPMRGAGNEQFF. Here the CDR3 DNA reads TGTGCCAGCAGGCCAATGAGGGGGGCGGGCAATGAGCAGTTCTTC.

This clonotype was seen more than once but under ten times. The CDR3 nucleotides are TGTGCCAGCAGTTACAGAGGGTACGTTAGCGATGAGCAGTTCTTC. Encoded protein: CASSYRGYVSDEQFF. This chain uses TRBV6-5 with TRBJ2-1; D possibly corresponds to TRBD2 (5 bases). Germline CDR1 reads MNHEY; CDR2 reads SVGAGI. CDR3 size: 15 residues. V dropped 2 bases and J dropped 8 bases, with 16 bases sitting between them.

This chain uses TRBV7-8 with TRBJ2-7; 12 bases match TRBD2. Germline loops: CDR1 SGHVS, CDR2 FQNEAQ. This CDR3 comprises 16 residues. V lost 5 bases to trimming and J lost 1 base; unmatched junction nucleotides: 6. CDR3 residues: CASSPAGLAGSYEQYF. DNA for the CDR3: TGTGCCAGCAGCCCGGCAGGACTAGCGGGGTCCTACGAGCAGTACTTC.

The chain employs TRBV5-1 and TRBJ2-5, with TRBD1 matching 8 bases. Germline CDR1 reads SGHRS; CDR2 reads YFSETQ. V trimming: 4 bases; J trimming: 7 bases; junction bases outside the gene matches: 9. The CDR3 covers 14 residues. CDR3 DNA: TGCGCCAGCAGCCCTGTGGACAGGGTGGGGACCCAGTACTTC. Its protein product is CASSPVDRVGTQYF.

This clonotype occurred a few times. This rearrangement joins TRBV20-1 to TRBJ2-4; no clear D gene. V was trimmed by 0 bases and J by 1 base, leaving 16 bases between them. The CDR3 runs to 17 residues. Germline V gives CDR1 DFQATT, CDR2 SNEGSKA (reference sequence). CDR3 region: CSARERFQVKAKNIQYF. For the CDR3, the DNA is TGCAGTGCTAGAGAGAGGTTTCAGGTTAAGGCCAAAAACATTCAGTACTTC.

In nucleotides, the CDR3 is TGTGCCAGCAGGGGGGGCGGGGCCCGGCAGTTCTTC. It codes for CASRGGGARQFF. The rearrangement uses TRBV14 and TRBJ2-1; D tentatively reads TRBD1 or TRBD2 (6 bases each). Germline loops: CDR1 SGHDN, CDR2 FVKESK. The germline V and J ends were trimmed by 6 bases and 12 bases, with 15 bases remaining between them. The CDR3 contains 12 residues.

The J gene is TRBJ2-2, the V gene TRBV12-3 or TRBV12-4; 9 bases line up with TRBD1. The junction had 9 bases not matched to a gene; V was cut back by 8 bases and J by 5 bases. The CDR3 runs to 15 residues. CDR3 in amino acids: CASGGGQGRTGELFF. In DNA, the CDR3 is TGTGCCAGCGGAGGGGGACAGGGAAGAACCGGGGAGCTGTTTTTT.

V gene TRBV19 combines with J gene TRBJ1-6, with 9 bases matching TRBD1. This CDR3 contains 15 residues. In germline, CDR1 is LNHDA, CDR2 SQIVND (reference sequence). J was trimmed by 6 bases and V by 6 bases; bases with no gene match: 6. This CDR3 is CASRQGQGLNSPLHF. Here the CDR3 DNA reads TGTGCCAGTAGACAAGGACAGGGGCTTAATTCACCCCTCCACTTT.

The V gene is TRBV20-1, the J gene TRBJ2-1, with unresolved D. The CDR3 is 13 amino acids. Deletions cut 3 bases from V and 6 bases from J, with 12 bases between. Looked up from germline, CDR1 is DFQATT and CDR2 is SNEGSKA (reference sequence). This CDR3 reads CSARATASNEQFF. CDR3 coding DNA: TGCAGTGCTAGGGCGACTGCCTCCAATGAGCAGTTCTTC.